What follows are 22 T cell receptor beta chains derived from one specimen sequenced in a study of T cell repertoires in cytomegalovirus infection. The antigens for these receptors are not known. TCRdb passed the reads through MiXCR, listing each CDR3 protein once. Altogether around 71,000 distinct CDR3 sequences are present, roughly 20% being singletons, with the ten largest covering roughly two thirds. The sample consisted of CD8+ T cells from cultured PBMCs, taken from culture after CMV antigen stimulation. The receptors originated from a human donor in good health (CMV status not recorded). Some clones in this sample may be carry-over from other donors' samples.

The chain is built from TRBV12-5 and TRBJ2-1; D remains unclear. The CDR3 is 12 residues long. Germline CDR1 and CDR2: LGHNT and FRNRAP. Between the trimmed V and J ends, which lost 2 bases and 10 bases, there was a span of 9 bases. The CDR3 sequence: CASGLPLREQFF. The DNA of the CDR3 is TGTGCTAGTGGTTTGCCGTTAAGGGAGCAGTTCTTC.

The chain links TRBV6-5 to TRBJ2-7; TRBD1 matches 9 bases. Trimming removed 6 bases from V and 4 bases from J; junction bases left unmatched: 7. This CDR3 is built from 14 residues. Germline CDR1 MNHEY, CDR2 SVGAGI. The CDR3 spells CASSLQDRGYEQYF. The CDR3 region has the DNA TGTGCCAGCAGCCTTCAGGACAGGGGATACGAGCAGTACTTC.

The count of this clonotype is one. The rearrangement joins TRBV7-6 to TRBJ2-3; D ambiguous. In germline, CDR1 is SGHVS, CDR2 FNYEAQ. The V end was cut by 5 bases, the J end by 1 base, with 10 bases between. The CDR3 spans 14 residues. Here the CDR3 reads CASSTDLGTDTQYF. CDR3 nucleotide sequence: TGTGCCAGCAGCACGGACCTAGGCACAGATACGCAGTATTTT.

CDR3 amino acids: CASSPLQGPGELFF. CDR3 nucleotides: TGTGCCAGCTCACCTTTACAGGGACCCGGGGAGCTGTTTTTT. V is TRBV18 and J is TRBJ2-2, with D perhaps matching TRBD1 (6 bases). Trimming removed 3 bases at V and 6 bases at J, with 11 bases between. Germline assignment: CDR1 KGHSH and CDR2 LQKENI. This CDR3 is built from 14 residues.

The chain couples TRBV29-1 to TRBJ2-1; 10 bases are a match to TRBD2. V lost 7 bases, J lost 3 bases, and 3 bases stayed unmatched. CDR3 length: 13 amino acids. Per the germline V gene, CDR1 is SQVTM and CDR2 is ANQGSEA. CDR3 DNA sequence: TGCAGCGCCGGGACTAGCGACTACAATGAGCAGTTCTTC. It encodes CSAGTSDYNEQFF.

This clonotype was counted only a few times. J is TRBJ1-5 and V is TRBV6-1; TRBD1 matches 8 bases. J lost 0 bases, V lost 3 bases, and 4 bases had no gene match. The CDR3 is made up of 16 amino acids. CDR1 is MNHNS, CDR2 SASEGT, per germline. The chain's CDR3 is CASSEGQEYSNQPQHF. CDR3 sequence (DNA): TGTGCCAGCAGTGAGGGACAGGAGTATAGCAATCAGCCCCAGCATTTT.

The chain joins TRBV12-3 or TRBV12-4 to TRBJ1-4, with TRBD1 identical over 9 bases. The CDR3 covers 16 residues. After removal of 5 bases from V and 7 bases from J, the junction contained 11 bases not matched to a gene. CDR3 residues: CASSTPGQGASEKLFF. CDR3 bases: TGTGCCAGCAGTACTCCGGGACAGGGCGCCAGTGAAAAACTGTTTTTT.

V usage is TRBV6-5 and J usage is TRBJ2-2, with TRBD2 matching over 10 bases. Germline V lookup: CDR1 MNHEY, CDR2 SVGAGI. This CDR3 comprises 17 residues. After removal of 0 bases from V and 4 bases from J, the junction contained 5 bases not matched to a gene. CDR3 sequence: CASSYSQLAGRTGELFF. CDR3 sequence (DNA): TGTGCCAGCAGTTACTCCCAACTAGCGGGACGCACCGGGGAGCTGTTTTTT.

The chain employs TRBV6-1 and TRBJ1-3; tentatively, D is TRBD1 (5 bases). The germline V gene has CDR1 MNHNS and CDR2 SASEGT. V lost 6 bases, J lost 0 bases, and 9 bases lay in between. This CDR3 region has 14 residues. CDR3 protein: CASRGGFSGNTIYF. The DNA for the CDR3 is TGTGCCAGCAGGGGGGGGTTCTCTGGAAACACCATATATTTT.

The rearrangement uses TRBV12-3 or TRBV12-4 and TRBJ2-7, with 8 bases that match TRBD2. The CDR3 extends over 15 amino acids. The ends lost 5 bases at V and 2 bases at J; junction bases unmatched: 8. The CDR3 DNA reads TGTGCCAGCAGTCCTCCGGGTAGCGGGGCCTACGAGCAGTACTTC. As protein: CASSPPGSGAYEQYF.

This rearrangement joins TRBV7-9 to TRBJ1-4; D gene uncertain. CDR1 is SEHNR and CDR2 is FQNEAQ in the germline V gene (reference sequence). The germline V and J ends were trimmed by 4 bases and 4 bases, with 10 bases remaining between them. This CDR3 is 14 amino acids long. The CDR3 DNA reads as TGTGCCAGCAGCTCCTCGGGAAATAATGAAAAACTGTTTTTT. Protein sequence: CASSSSGNNEKLFF.

The chain uses TRBV28 and TRBJ2-1; 11 bases are shared with TRBD1. Germline V gene sequence: CDR1 MDHEN, CDR2 SYDVKM. J was trimmed by 4 bases and V by 8 bases; bases with no gene match: 7. This CDR3 has 15 amino acids. CDR3 in DNA: TGTGCCAGCGTAACGGACAGGGGGCCTTACAATGAGCAGTTCTTC. It translates to CASVTDRGPYNEQFF.

This clonotype has just one count. V gene TRBV15 combines with J gene TRBJ2-4, with D perhaps matching TRBD2 (6 bases). V dropped 1 base and J dropped 1 base, with 11 bases sitting between them. This CDR3 has 16 amino acids. Germline V gene lookup returns CDR1 LNHNV and CDR2 YYDKDF (reference sequence). The CDR3 sequence is CATSRVEGRAKNIQYF. CDR3 nucleotide sequence: TGTGCCACCAGCAGAGTGGAGGGGAGGGCCAAAAACATTCAGTACTTC. The entire variable domain, with the rest obtained from reference TRBV15 and TRBJ2-4, is as follows: DAMVIQNPRYQVTQFGKPVTLSCSQTLNHNVMYWYQQKSSQAPKLLFHYYDKDFNNEADTPDNFQSRRPNTSFCFLDIRSPGLGDTAMYLCATSRVEGRAKNIQYFGAGTRLSVL.

This rearrangement joins TRBV7-3 to TRBJ2-7; D is tentatively TRBD1 or TRBD2 (5 bases each). This CDR3 contains 14 residues. CDR1 and CDR2 (germline): SGHTA, FQGTGA. V lost 5 bases and J lost 2, with 13 bases in between. The CDR3: CASSPSPGPYEQYF. The CDR3 DNA reads as TGTGCCAGCAGCCCCTCGCCGGGGCCCTACGAGCAGTACTTC.

This sequence joins TRBV6-2 or TRBV6-3 and TRBJ2-3, with D hard to call. From germline, CDR1 is MNHEY and CDR2 SVGEGT. The V and J ends lost 0 bases and 0 bases respectively, with 10 bases between them. The length of the CDR3 is 16 residues. CDR3: CASSYSSAGSTDTQYF. The CDR3, as DNA: TGTGCCAGCAGTTACTCATCGGCTGGGAGCACAGATACGCAGTATTTT.

V is TRBV7-6 and J is TRBJ2-7; 10 bases are shared with TRBD2. The CDR3 consists of 14 residues. After removal of 6 bases from V and 4 bases from J, the junction contained 6 bases not matched to a gene. The germline gives CDR1 SGHVS, CDR2 FNYEAQ. The CDR3 region is CASRPTSGVYEQYF. DNA of the CDR3: TGTGCCAGCAGGCCAACTAGCGGGGTGTACGAGCAGTACTTC.

This clonotype showed up just a few times. The chain links TRBV12-3 or TRBV12-4 to TRBJ1-2; TRBD1 might be the D (6 bases). The CDR3 consists of 16 residues. Deletions cut 5 bases from V and 0 bases from J, with 16 bases between. The CDR3 loop reads CASSRRGISTNYGYTF. CDR3 sequence (DNA): TGTGCCAGCAGTCGTAGGGGGATCAGTACTAACTATGGCTACACCTTC.

This chain joins TRBV12-3 or TRBV12-4 and TRBJ1-2, with D perhaps matching TRBD1 (6 bases). Trimming stripped 3 bases from V and 6 bases from J, with 14 bases between. This CDR3 has 14 amino acids. CDR3: CASSFGQGWNGYTF. The DNA for the CDR3 is TGTGCCAGCAGTTTCGGCCAGGGGTGGAATGGCTACACCTTC.

The V and J genes are TRBV11-2 and TRBJ1-1, with a weak D call TRBD1 (5 bases). Between the trimmed V and J ends, which lost 3 bases and 1 base, there was a span of 12 bases. There are 15 residues in the CDR3. Germline loops: CDR1 SGHAT, CDR2 FQNNGV. CDR3 coding DNA: TGTGCCAGCAGCTTCCGGACACTTGAGAACACTGAAGCTTTCTTT. Translated, it gives CASSFRTLENTEAFF. The complete variable domain, with remaining parts taken from reference TRBV11-2 and TRBJ1-1, reads EAGVAQSPRYKIIEKRQSVAFWCNPISGHATLYWYQQILGQGPKLLIQFQNNGVVDDSQLPKDRFSAERLKGVDSTLKIQPAKLEDSAVYLCASSFRTLENTEAFFGQGTRLTVV.

The rearrangement links TRBV12-3 or TRBV12-4 to TRBJ2-1; 12 bases map to TRBD2. With 4 bases clipped from V and 7 bases from J, the junction kept 5 bases outside the gene matches. The CDR3 has 15 amino acids. The chain's CDR3 is CASSSRLAGANEQFF. The CDR3 coding sequence is TGTGCCAGCAGTTCACGACTAGCGGGGGCTAATGAGCAGTTCTTC.

This clonotype was picked up a small number of times. The chain couples TRBV10-3 to TRBJ2-5; TRBD2 might be the D (6 bases). Trimming removed 2 bases at V and 1 base at J, with 14 bases between. Per the germline V gene, CDR1 is ENHRY and CDR2 is SYGVKD. The CDR3 has 16 residues. The CDR3 DNA reads TGTGCCATCAGTGAGGCTTCACGGGGGTTCCAAGAGACCCAGTACTTC. It yields the protein CAISEASRGFQETQYF.

The rearrangement links TRBV6-1 to TRBJ2-7; perhaps TRBD2 as D (5 bases). The CDR3 has 14 residues. The germline CDR1 and CDR2 sequences are MNHNS and SASEGT. The ends were cut back, 3 bases at V and 1 base at J, with 10 bases in the middle. DNA for the CDR3: TGTGCCAGCAGTGATCGGGGTGGTTCCTACGAGCAGTACTTC. It encodes CASSDRGGSYEQYF.